These T cell receptor beta chains were read from a single sample in a study of cytomegalovirus exposure and HLA in healthy donors. Clones were read by immunoSEQ multiplex PCR, and TCRdb kept only the in-frame ones, dropping some. The sample yields under 170,000 clones, 79% seen once. Sequences were obtained from PBMCs. The origin of the receptors is a human donor in good health. The CDR3 runs from the conserved cysteine through the conserved F or W. D genes are given only for firm matches. Rows may omit the clone size; those that give it use once, few, many or a size class.

clone size	D gene	J gene	V gene	CDR3 protein	CDR3 DNA
few	NA	TRBJ1-1	TRBV4-1	CASSQRDTSMNTEAFF	TGCGCCAGCAGCCAACGGGACACCTCCATGAACACTGAAGCTTTCTTT
NA	TRBD2	TRBJ2-7	TRBV5-6	CASSLGGAGGFVYRYEQYF	TGTGCCAGCAGCTTGGGGGGAGCCGGGGGGTTCGTGTATCGGTACGAGCAGTACTTC
NA	TRBD1	TRBJ2-6	TRBV5-8	CASRDQGALSGANVLTF	TGTGCCAGCCGAGACCAGGGGGCGCTTTCTGGGGCCAACGTCCTGACTTTC
NA	TRBD2	TRBJ2-1	TRBV15	CATSSTGVAGAGEQFF	TGTGCCACCAGCAGCACAGGGGTAGCGGGGGCTGGGGAGCAGTTCTTC
few	NA	TRBJ2-5	TRBV2	CASTVDRLGETQYF	TGTGCCAGCACCGTAGACAGGCTGGGGGAGACCCAGTACTTC
NA	TRBD1	TRBJ1-1	TRBV19	CASSLQGAMNTEAFF	TGTGCCAGTAGTCTACAGGGGGCCATGAACACTGAAGCTTTCTTT
NA	NA	TRBJ1-2	TRBV7-2	CASSSLPGLEGYTF	TGTGCCAGCAGCTCCTTGCCTGGGCTGGAAGGCTACACCTTC
once	NA	TRBJ1-2	TRBV28	CASSLSGTIYGYTF	TGTGCCAGCAGTTTAAGCGGGACAATATATGGCTACACCTTC
few	TRBD1	TRBJ1-2	TRBV27	CASRPGQDGYGYTF	TGTGCCAGCAGGCCCGGACAGGACGGCTATGGCTACACCTTC
once	TRBD1	TRBJ1-1	TRBV6-4	CASSDTPDRDAFF	TGTGCCAGCAGTGACACCCCCGACAGGGACGCTTTCTTT
once	NA	TRBJ2-2	TRBV19	CASTLAGTGELFF	TGTGCCAGTACACTAGCAGGTACCGGGGAGCTGTTTTTT
NA	TRBD2	TRBJ2-1	TRBV4-2	CASSLGLAGGPENEQFF	TGTGCCAGCAGCCTCGGACTAGCGGGGGGGCCGGAGAATGAGCAGTTCTTC
NA	NA	TRBJ2-1	TRBV9	CASSVGAGTDNEQFF	TGTGCCAGCAGCGTAGGGGCGGGGACCGACAATGAGCAGTTCTTC
NA	NA	TRBJ2-2	TRBV2	CASRSQGLSTGELFF	TGTGCCAGCAGGAGTCAGGGACTTTCCACCGGGGAGCTGTTTTTT
NA	NA	TRBJ2-7	TRBV27	CASSRTVGFSEQYF	TGTGCCAGCAGTCGGACAGTAGGCTTTTCGGAGCAGTACTTC
NA	TRBD1	TRBJ2-3	TRBV9	CASSQVVGTGQGTDTQYF	TGTGCCAGCAGCCAAGTGGTGGGGACGGGACAGGGCACAGATACGCAGTATTTT
NA	TRBD2	TRBJ2-1	TRBV6-1	CASSARLAGRLNEQFF	TGTGCCAGCAGTGCTCGACTAGCGGGGCGACTAAATGAGCAGTTCTTC
NA	NA	TRBJ2-1	TRBV6-4	CASSDGVASGNEQFF	TGTGCCAGCAGTGACGGAGTAGCCTCGGGCAATGAGCAGTTCTTC
NA	NA	TRBJ1-1	TRBV5-1	CASGAQREKDTEAFF	TGCGCCAGCGGGGCTCAACGGGAGAAGGACACTGAAGCTTTCTTT